This T cell receptor beta chain was obtained from a study of CD8 T cells in ankylosing spondylitis. Study-wide results and caveats: Characteristic, it appeared, of ankylosing spondylitis blood was a TCR beta motif of several highly homologous variants. Enrichment of disease-linked clones was reportedly significant in matched ankylosing spondylitis synovial fluid.

This clonotype appeared many times. What it recognizes is unknown. The germline CDR1 and CDR2 sequences are LGHDT and YNNKEL (reference sequence). This CDR3 is built from 16 residues. V was clipped by 4 bases and J by 2 bases; unmatched bases: 9. Scientists made TCR beta libraries using quantitative 5'-RACE with molecular barcodes. Each CDR3 protein gets one entry after TCRdb re-called the 5' RACE reads with MiXCR. Among some 85,000 distinct CDR3 sequences listed, about 9% were seen once. The source of this sequence is a male donor with ankylosing spondylitis. The material sequenced was blood, either unsorted or a sorted T cell fraction (not recorded which). The V gene is TRBV3-1, the J gene TRBJ2-7; 9 bases align to TRBD1. The DNA of the CDR3 is TGTGCCAGCAGCCTACCCGGGACAGGGCTTACCTACGAGCAGTACTTC. It specifies CASSLPGTGLTYEQYF.